The 14 T cell receptor beta chains given below trace back to one sample, sequenced in a study of T-cell memory formation after mild COVID-19. TCRdb re-called the 5' RACE reads through MiXCR, storing one row per CDR3 protein. The sample has around 340,000 distinct CDR3 sequences, 10% to 15% seen once; the top ten hold about 21%. The sample comprised PBMCs or a T cell subset sorted from them (not recorded which). Receptors were obtained from a man aged 18 to 29 who had mild COVID-19 (a few samples of this study predate the infection). Cell type and time point are not known.

This clonotype occurred a few times. The gene calls are TRBV6-2 or TRBV6-3 and TRBJ1-1, with a possible D match to TRBD1 (5 bases). From germline, CDR1 is MNHEY and CDR2 SVGEGT. This CDR3 is 15 amino acids long. Trimming left V 1 base short and J 5 bases short, with 14 bases between. The CDR3 DNA follows: TGTGCCAGCAGTTACTACGGGGCGGGAAATACTGAAGCTTTCTTT. This sequence encodes CASSYYGAGNTEAFF.

The V call is TRBV6-2 or TRBV6-3, the J call TRBJ2-7; TRBD2 is a possible D gene (6 bases). CDR3 length equals 11 residues. CDR1 is MNHEY and CDR2 is SVGEGT in the germline V gene. V shed 6 bases and J shed 7 bases, with 10 bases lying between them. CDR3 sequence reads: CASSPAGEQYF. Written as DNA, the CDR3 is TGTGCCAGCAGCCCCGCGGGGGAGCAGTACTTC.

This clonotype came up a few times. The rearrangement joins TRBV9 to TRBJ2-2, with a possible D match to TRBD2 (5 bases). V lost 1 base and J lost 6, with 13 bases in between. Per the germline V gene, CDR1 is SGDLS and CDR2 is YYNGEE. The CDR3 extends over 15 amino acids. CDR3 DNA sequence: TGTGCCAGCAGCGTAATCGGGAAACCCCCCGGGGAGCTGTTTTTT. Translating it yields CASSVIGKPPGELFF.

Relative to its sample, this clonotype is medium-sized. V and J are TRBV7-9 and TRBJ2-5; either TRBD1 or TRBD2 may supply D (5 bases each). Deletions cut 1 base from V and 5 bases from J, with 8 bases between. This CDR3 region has 13 residues. CDR1 and CDR2 from the germline V gene are SEHNR and FQNEAQ (reference sequence). Written as DNA, the CDR3 is TGTGCCAGCAGCTTAGTTGGGACGGAGACCCAGTACTTC. Translation: CASSLVGTETQYF.

CDR3 loop: CASSYDAGAGETQYF. The CDR3 DNA is TGTGCCAGCAGTTACGACGCCGGGGCCGGAGAGACCCAGTACTTC. V and J are TRBV6-5 and TRBJ2-5; D is possibly TRBD1 or TRBD2 (5 bases each). V was shortened by 2 bases and J by 4 bases, with 14 bases between the two germline ends. The CDR3 spans 15 residues. Per the germline V gene, CDR1 is MNHEY and CDR2 is SVGAGI.

The chain joins TRBV7-2 to TRBJ2-3, with D possibly being TRBD2 (6 bases). Trimming cost V 3 bases and J 2 bases, with 15 bases left between them. The CDR3 runs 16 residues. In germline, CDR1 is SGHTA, CDR2 FQGNSA. The CDR3 DNA sequence: TGTGCCAGCAGCTTCCCCCGGGGGTTCTACACAGATACGCAGTATTTT. This encodes CASSFPRGFYTDTQYF.

V and J are TRBV5-1 and TRBJ1-1; D unresolved. The CDR3 spans 13 residues. CDR1 and CDR2 (germline): SGHRS, YFSETQ. V lost 0 bases, J lost 8 bases, and 11 bases lay in between. The CDR3 reads CASSLGREAEAFF. The CDR3 DNA reads as TGCGCCAGCAGCTTGGGGAGGGAGGCGGAAGCTTTCTTT.

V gene TRBV9 combines with J gene TRBJ2-2; the match to TRBD1 covers 9 bases. The V and J ends lost 7 bases and 7 bases, in that order; junction bases with no gene match: 17. The CDR3 runs 17 residues. Germline CDR1 and CDR2: SGDLS and YYNGEE. This CDR3 reads CASSPHRPGQGIGELFF. The CDR3 nucleotides read TGTGCCAGCTCCCCACACCGCCCGGGACAGGGAATCGGGGAGCTGTTTTTT.

This rearrangement joins TRBV5-1 to TRBJ1-2; D possibly corresponds to TRBD1 (6 bases). The CDR3 runs to 14 residues. The V and J ends lost 5 bases and 8 bases respectively, with 19 bases between them. Germline V gene data show CDR1 as SGHRS and CDR2 as YFSETQ. This CDR3 reads CASSRTAGAQGYTF. The CDR3 nucleotides are TGCGCCAGCAGTCGAACCGCAGGGGCTCAAGGCTACACCTTC.

This clonotype was detected a few times. The chain combines TRBV5-6 with TRBJ2-3; tentatively, D is TRBD1 (6 bases). V was clipped by 5 bases and J by 4 bases, with 20 bases between them. This CDR3 comprises 16 residues. Germline CDR1 is SGHDT and CDR2 is YYEEEE. The CDR3 reads CASRSTGSPSPDTQYF. Here the CDR3 DNA reads TGTGCCAGCAGGTCCACAGGGTCACCCTCCCCAGATACGCAGTATTTT.

This clonotype was recorded at least ten times. V usage is TRBV4-3 and J usage is TRBJ1-5; TRBD1 matches at 7 bases. CDR1 and CDR2 (germline): LGHNA, YSLEER. Trimming took 4 bases from V and 6 from J; bases not matched to a gene: 6. This CDR3 region has 14 residues. The CDR3 DNA is TGCGCCAGCAGCCTAACAGGGGCAGGTCAGCCCCAGCATTTT. It specifies CASSLTGAGQPQHF.

This clonotype came up a few times. The J gene is TRBJ2-1, the V gene TRBV9, with 7 positions matching TRBD2. Germline V gene sequence: CDR1 SGDLS, CDR2 YYNGEE. Trimming cost V 4 bases and J 6 bases; bases outside gene matches: 10. The CDR3 totals 15 residues. The CDR3 protein is CASSPGGWGPNEQFF. The CDR3 DNA reads as TGTGCCAGCAGCCCCGGGGGGTGGGGACCCAATGAGCAGTTCTTC.

V is TRBV20-1 and J is TRBJ2-7, with a weak D call TRBD1 (5 bases). CDR1 and CDR2 from the germline V gene are DFQATT and SNEGSKA (reference sequence). Trimming stripped 0 bases from V and 3 bases from J, with 9 bases between. The CDR3 is 13 residues long. CDR3 nucleotide sequence: TGCAGTGCTAGAGATACACAGGTCTACGAGCAGTACGTC. This translates into CSARDTQVYEQYV.

This clonotype has a handful of counts. At one end the junction does not follow the germline gene, possibly because of a read error. J is TRBJ2-5 and V is TRBV4-2; 10 positions agree with TRBD2. CDR3 length equals 17 residues. Germline CDR1 reads LGHNA; CDR2 reads YNFKEQ. As DNA, the CDR3 is TGTGCCAGCATCCAAGATAGGGCTAGCGGGGGATACATGACCCAGTACTTC. This gives the protein CASIQDRASGGYMTQYF.